This record looks at one T cell receptor (beta chain) sequence and its context. Its cognate antigen has yet to be identified. Per-nucleotide qualities are absent, and no much larger clonotype sits a single base away. CD8 naive samples consisted of CD45RO-negative cells that were positively selected for CCR7, yielding a CD45RA+CCR7+ population without TemRA cells. The donors were healthy, HIV-negative adults with no recently reported acute infections or vaccinations. Every donor was a Caucasian adult living in Nashville, Tennessee, USA. Blood was obtained by leukapheresis, after which PBMCs were separated by Ficoll-Histopaque density gradient centrifugation and cryopreserved in liquid nitrogen vapor phase. Analytical flow cytometry was used to check the purity and quantity of every magnetically sorted T cell population. Genomic DNA was isolated from every sorted fraction and measured by UV absorbance on a Nanodrop 2000c.

CDR1 and CDR2 were assigned from the germline V gene as SGHVS and FQNEAQ. Spanning cysteine to phenylalanine, the CDR3 consists of 19 amino acids. The read is trimmed to its CDR3 DNA, 57 bases read in frame from base 1. V is pruned by 4 bases and J by 7 bases, leaving 17 bases of the junction without a gene match. TCR CDR3 regions were amplified from genomic DNA by multiplex PCR using the deep immunoSEQ assay. Genomic DNA extracted from each cell subset was distributed evenly over all wells of several immunoSEQ 96-well plates, and each plate served as one replicate. For sorted subsets, 150 to 250 ng genomic DNA, equal to some 30,000 T cell genomes, was loaded into each replicate PCR. Purified libraries were quantified with a Qubit 3.0 fluorometer, sized on a Bioanalyzer 2100, and re-quantified with the KAPA Library Quantification kit. Each immunoSEQ 96-well plate was sequenced on its own single-read 150-cycle Illumina NextSeq 550 flow cell. Under the source paper's analysis protocol: The immunoSEQ output contained only junctional sequences without quality scores, so filtering could not match that applied to full-length reads. Sequences were annotated with PyIR, a Python wrapper for IgBLAST v1.9, and V/J genes and CDR3 were assigned using IMGT germline references. Reads were removed for weak V/J assignments (E-value above 1e-6), missing CDR3, stop codons, out-of-frame junctions, or ambiguous translated residues. A V3J clonotype was defined by an identical inferred V gene, J gene, and CDR3 amino acid sequence. Percentage overlap between repertoires was calculated by dividing the number of shared unique clonotypes by the size of the smaller repertoire. Three approaches were used to assess repertoire richness: RTK rarefaction, the Chao1 estimator, and Recon v2.1 estimates of unobserved clonotypes. Generation probabilities for all TCRbeta clonotypes obtained by the gDNA method from a few donors were computed using OLGA. Here the immuneACCESS table is served through TCRdb, limited to in-frame sequences with V and J called. Missing clones are a known gap in these copies; in checked studies unresolved V genes cover under half, and the rest lacks a known reason. D and trimming were read from the DNA, whereas the V and J calls and clone size are those reported in that table. This sample holds about 2.1 million clones; 93% were observed only once. The ten largest clones take up about 1.7% of the sample.

These data originate in a study of shared clonotypes between healthy human individuals (dated by TCRdb to about 2020). With regard to the full study: The cohort comprised a couple of women and a few men aged 18 to 49 years. The study deeply sequenced blood TCR repertoires of five healthy adults to estimate repertoire size and the extent of clonotype sharing between individuals. For each donor, three plates each were used for CD4 naive and CD4 memory, two plates were used for CD8 naive, and one plate was used for CD8 memory. To increase sequencing depth and limit assay-specific biases, TCR repertoire library preparation and sequencing were carried out by different laboratories using diverse techniques. Between about 0.9 and 10 billion PBMCs per donor were obtained by leukapheresis.

Study-wide conclusions, independent of this receptor: Because the study included a small number of donors, the genetic and exposure-history diversity represented was limited. Naive subsets generally had larger estimated clonotype richness than memory subsets did. Only blood was sampled, and tissue TCR repertoires likely differ from those in blood. Rarefaction of sorted-subset datasets indicated incomplete sequencing despite the large sequencing depth. Higher generation probabilities were observed for clonotypes shared by all four sorted-subset donors than for non-shared clonotypes. Based on pairwise subsampling, the degree of clonotype sharing among donors was expected to be affected by sequencing depth. Across four donors, around 5.4% of naive CD4, over 3% of naive CD8, under 2.5% of memory CD4, and under 0.45% of memory CD8 clonotypes were shared.

The chain links TRBV7-8 with TRBJ2-1, and 12 junction bases match TRBD2. The receptor was isolated from a man younger than 35 in good health. Some clones in this sample may be carry-over from other donors' samples. Sequencing was carried out using naive CD8+ T cells from PBMCs. The cell subset or site tag for this specimen amounts to: CD45RA+CCR7+. CDR3 region: CASSYNSRGLAGRYNEQFF. The DNA sequence follows: TGTGCCAGCAGCTACAATTCCCGTGGACTAGCGGGGAGGTATAATGAGCAGTTCTTC.